The following is a T cell receptor beta chain sequence with its context. Antigen: not known. A junction boundary mismatches the germline segment, possibly from a read error. For blood RNA, unsorted whole blood served as the source, and germline DNA was extracted too. Enrolled patients were chronically infected with HBV and treatment-naive. This entry belongs to a study of tumor-infiltrating lymphocytes in primary liver carcinoma. Study overall: Tumors, staged T1-T3 N0M0, spanned about 4 to 11 cm.

Broader study findings: Tumor region pairs shared more overlap than did tumor-adjacent and tumor-blood pairs.

The authors made TCR beta cDNA from roughly 480 ng total RNA with a constant-region primer. Employing slightly modified ARM-PCR, three nested multiplex PCR rounds were run, and these gave rise to the TCR beta libraries. A C-beta reverse primer was combined with TRBV1-TRBV30 forward primers in the first two PCR rounds, and each round had 10 cycles. MiXCR was run by TCRdb on the multiplex PCR reads, yielding one entry per CDR3 protein. The sample carries fewer than 350,000 distinct CDR3 sequences, 50% to 70% recorded once. The CDR3 contains 14 residues. CDR1 and CDR2 from the germline V gene are SQVTM and ANQGSEA.

The sequence derives from a man aged 35 to 55 with primary liver carcinoma and hepatitis B virus infection. Sequenced: peripheral blood. This chain connects TRBV29-1 to TRBJ2-3, with 8 bases lining up with TRBD1. The CDR3: CSANSGQATDTEYF. The CDR3 DNA is TGCAGTGCTAACTCGGGACAGGCCACAGATACGGAGTATTTT.